This T cell receptor beta chain was identified during a study of shared clonotypes between healthy human individuals. Broader study findings: Across subsets, estimated richness was generally greater for naive than for memory populations.

Concerning this clone: Its target is unknown.

Only in-frame clones appear in the TCRdb table, and some are missing; sequencing was by immunoSEQ multiplex PCR. The sample includes 2.5 million or so clones, around nine tenths of them seen just once. The CDR3 length is 16 residues. V lost 0 bases, J lost 2 bases, and 13 bases lay in between. Per the germline V gene, CDR1 is LGHNA and CDR2 is YNFKEQ. The chain carries TRBV4-2 and TRBJ2-5; D could derive from TRBD1 or TRBD2 (6 bases each). The sequenced sample was naive CD4+ T cells sorted from blood. Subset described: CD45RA+ positively selected. This TCR came from a young man in good health. Here the CDR3 DNA reads TGTGCCAGCAGCCAAGAGGGTGGGGGGCGTCAAGAGACCCAGTACTTC. This encodes CASSQEGGGRQETQYF.